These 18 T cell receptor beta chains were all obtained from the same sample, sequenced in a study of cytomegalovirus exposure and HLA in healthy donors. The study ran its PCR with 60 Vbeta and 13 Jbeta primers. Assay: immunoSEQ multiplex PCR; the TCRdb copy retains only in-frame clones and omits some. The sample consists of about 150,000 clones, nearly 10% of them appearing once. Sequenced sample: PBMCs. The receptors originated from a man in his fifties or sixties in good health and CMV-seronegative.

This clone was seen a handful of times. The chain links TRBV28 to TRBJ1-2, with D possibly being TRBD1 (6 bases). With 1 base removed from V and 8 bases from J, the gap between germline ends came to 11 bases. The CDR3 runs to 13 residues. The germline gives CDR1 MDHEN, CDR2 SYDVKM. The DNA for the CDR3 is TGTGCCAGCAGTTTATTACAGGGAGAAGGCTACACCTTC. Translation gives CASSLLQGEGYTF.

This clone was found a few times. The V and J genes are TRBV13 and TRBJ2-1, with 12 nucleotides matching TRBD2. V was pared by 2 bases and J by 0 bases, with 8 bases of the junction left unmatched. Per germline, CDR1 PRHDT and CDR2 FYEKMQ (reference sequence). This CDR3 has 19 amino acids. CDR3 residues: CASSLIQLAGGSSYNEQFF. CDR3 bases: TGTGCCAGCAGCTTAATCCAACTAGCGGGGGGAAGCTCCTACAATGAGCAGTTCTTC. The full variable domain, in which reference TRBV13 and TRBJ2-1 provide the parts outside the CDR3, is AAGVIQSPRHLIKEKRETATLKCYPIPRHDTVYWYQQGPGQDPQFLISFYEKMQSDKGSIPDRFSAQQFSDYHSELNMSSLELGDSALYFCASSLIQLAGGSSYNEQFFGPGTRLTVL.

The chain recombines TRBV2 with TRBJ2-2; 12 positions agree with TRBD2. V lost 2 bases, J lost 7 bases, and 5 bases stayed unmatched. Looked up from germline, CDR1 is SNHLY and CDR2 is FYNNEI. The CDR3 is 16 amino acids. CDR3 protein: CASSERPSGRDGELFF. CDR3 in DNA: TGTGCCAGCAGTGAAAGGCCTAGCGGGAGGGACGGGGAGCTGTTTTTT.

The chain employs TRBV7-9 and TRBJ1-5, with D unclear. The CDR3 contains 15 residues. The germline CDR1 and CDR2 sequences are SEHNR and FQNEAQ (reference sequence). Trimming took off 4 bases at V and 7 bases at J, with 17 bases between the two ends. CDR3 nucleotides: TGTGCCAGCAGCTCTAGCACCCGGGGTTCCCAGCCCCAGCATTTT. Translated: CASSSSTRGSQPQHF.

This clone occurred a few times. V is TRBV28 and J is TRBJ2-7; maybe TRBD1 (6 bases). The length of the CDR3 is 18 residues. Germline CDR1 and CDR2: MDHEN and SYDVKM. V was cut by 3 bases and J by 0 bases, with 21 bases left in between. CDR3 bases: TGTGCCAGCAGTTTCCCAAATTCACGGGACACCGCCTCCTACGAGCAGTACTTC. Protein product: CASSFPNSRDTASYEQYF.

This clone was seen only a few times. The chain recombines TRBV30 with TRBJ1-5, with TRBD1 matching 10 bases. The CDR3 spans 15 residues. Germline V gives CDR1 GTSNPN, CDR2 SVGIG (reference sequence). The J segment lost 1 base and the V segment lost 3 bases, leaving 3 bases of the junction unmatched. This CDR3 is CAWSRTGGSNQPQHF. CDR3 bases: TGTGCCTGGAGCCGGACAGGGGGAAGCAATCAGCCCCAGCATTTT. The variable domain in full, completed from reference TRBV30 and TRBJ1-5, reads SQTIHQWPATLVQPVGSPLSLECTVEGTSNPNLYWYRQAAGRGLQLLFYSVGIGQISSEVPQNLSASRPQDRQFILSSKKLLLSDSGFYLCAWSRTGGSNQPQHFGDGTRLSIL.

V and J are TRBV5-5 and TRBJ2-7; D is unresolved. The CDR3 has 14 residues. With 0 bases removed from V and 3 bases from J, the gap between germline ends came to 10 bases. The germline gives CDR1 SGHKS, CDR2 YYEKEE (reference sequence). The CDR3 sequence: CASSLVTAGYEQYF. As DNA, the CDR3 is TGTGCCAGCAGCTTGGTAACGGCAGGCTACGAGCAGTACTTC.

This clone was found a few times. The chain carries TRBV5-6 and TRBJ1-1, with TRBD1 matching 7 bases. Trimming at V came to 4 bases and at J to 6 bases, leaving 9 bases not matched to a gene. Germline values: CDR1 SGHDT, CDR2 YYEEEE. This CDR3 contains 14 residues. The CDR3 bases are TGTGCCAGCAGCCTAAGGGGGCGCAAGGCTGAAGCTTTCTTT. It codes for CASSLRGRKAEAFF.

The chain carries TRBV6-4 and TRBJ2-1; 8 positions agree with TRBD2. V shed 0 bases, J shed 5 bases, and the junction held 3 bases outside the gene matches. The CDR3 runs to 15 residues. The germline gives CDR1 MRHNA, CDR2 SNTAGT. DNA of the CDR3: TGTGCCAGCAGTGACTCGTCGGGAGGGCACAATGAGCAGTTCTTC. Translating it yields CASSDSSGGHNEQFF.

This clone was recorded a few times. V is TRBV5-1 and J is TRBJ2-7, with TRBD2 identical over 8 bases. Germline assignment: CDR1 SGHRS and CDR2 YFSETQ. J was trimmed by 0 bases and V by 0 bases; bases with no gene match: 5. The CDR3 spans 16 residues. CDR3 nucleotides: TGCGCCAGCAGCTTGGCGGGGGGGGCGAGCTCCTACGAGCAGTACTTC. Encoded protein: CASSLAGGASSYEQYF. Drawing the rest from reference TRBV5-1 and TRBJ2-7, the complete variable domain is KAGVTQTPRYLIKTRGQQVTLSCSPISGHRSVSWYQQTPGQGLQFLFEYFSETQRNKGNFPGRFSGRQFSNSRSEMNVSTLELGDSALYLCASSLAGGASSYEQYFGPGTRLTVT.

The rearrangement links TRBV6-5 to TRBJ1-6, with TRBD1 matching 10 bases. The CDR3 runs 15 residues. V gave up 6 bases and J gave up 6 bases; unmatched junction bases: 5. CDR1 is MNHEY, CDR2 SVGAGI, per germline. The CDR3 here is CASRRQGAANSPLHF. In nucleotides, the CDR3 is TGTGCCAGCAGGAGACAGGGGGCAGCTAATTCACCCCTCCACTTT.

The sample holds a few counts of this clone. The CDR3 region has the DNA TGTGCCAGCAGCTTCAGCACGGCAGGGGTGAATGAGCAGTTCTTC. It encodes CASSFSTAGVNEQFF. The chain recombines TRBV9 with TRBJ2-1; D possibly corresponds to TRBD1 (6 bases). The CDR3 is made up of 15 amino acids. CDR1 and CDR2 (germline): SGDLS, YYNGEE. Deletions cut 4 bases from V and 7 bases from J, with 18 bases between.

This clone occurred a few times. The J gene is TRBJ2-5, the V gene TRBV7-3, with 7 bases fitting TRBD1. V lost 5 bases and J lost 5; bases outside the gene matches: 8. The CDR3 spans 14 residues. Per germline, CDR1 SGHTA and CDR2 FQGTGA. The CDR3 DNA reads TGTGCCAGCAGCCCCGGGACAGCAAGGGAGACCCAGTACTTC. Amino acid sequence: CASSPGTARETQYF. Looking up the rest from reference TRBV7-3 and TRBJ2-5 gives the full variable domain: GAGVSQTPSNKVTEKGKYVELRCDPISGHTALYWYRQSLGQGPEFLIYFQGTGAADDSGLPNDRFFAVRPEGSVSTLKIQRTERGDSAVYLCASSPGTARETQYFGPGTRLLVL.

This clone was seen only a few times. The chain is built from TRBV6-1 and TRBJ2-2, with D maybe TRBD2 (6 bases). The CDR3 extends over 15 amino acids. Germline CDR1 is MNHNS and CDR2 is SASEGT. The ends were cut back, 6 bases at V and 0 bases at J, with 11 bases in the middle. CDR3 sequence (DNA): TGTGCCAGCAGGGGACTGACAACGAACACCGGGGAGCTGTTTTTT. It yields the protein CASRGLTTNTGELFF.

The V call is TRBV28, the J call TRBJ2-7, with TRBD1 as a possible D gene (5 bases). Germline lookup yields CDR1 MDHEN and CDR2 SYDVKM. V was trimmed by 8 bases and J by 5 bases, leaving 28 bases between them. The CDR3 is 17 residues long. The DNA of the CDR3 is TGTGCCAGCCCCCTCCTCATGGTAGGGCAGGGCAAACACGAGCAGTACTTC. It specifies CASPLLMVGQGKHEQYF.

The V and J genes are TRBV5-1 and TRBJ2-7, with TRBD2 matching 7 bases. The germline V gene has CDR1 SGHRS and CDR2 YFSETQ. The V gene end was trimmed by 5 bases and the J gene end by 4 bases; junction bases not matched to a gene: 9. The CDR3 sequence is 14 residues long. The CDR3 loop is CASRGVAGEYEQYF. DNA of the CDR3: TGCGCCAGCAGAGGGGTCGCGGGAGAATACGAGCAGTACTTC. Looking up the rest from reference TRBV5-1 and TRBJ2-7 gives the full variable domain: KAGVTQTPRYLIKTRGQQVTLSCSPISGHRSVSWYQQTPGQGLQFLFEYFSETQRNKGNFPGRFSGRQFSNSRSEMNVSTLELGDSALYLCASRGVAGEYEQYFGPGTRLTVT.

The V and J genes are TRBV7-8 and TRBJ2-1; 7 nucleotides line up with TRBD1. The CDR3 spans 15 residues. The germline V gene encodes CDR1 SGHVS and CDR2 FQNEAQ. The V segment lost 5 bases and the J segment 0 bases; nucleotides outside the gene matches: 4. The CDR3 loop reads CASSTRQGSYNEQFF. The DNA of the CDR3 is TGTGCCAGCAGCACCCGACAGGGCTCCTACAATGAGCAGTTCTTC.

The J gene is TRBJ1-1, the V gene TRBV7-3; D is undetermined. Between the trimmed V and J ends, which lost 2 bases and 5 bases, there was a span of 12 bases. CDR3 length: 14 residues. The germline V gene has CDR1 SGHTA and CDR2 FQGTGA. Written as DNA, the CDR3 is TGTGCCAGCAGCTTAGAGGGCGGACCGACTGAAGCTTTCTTT. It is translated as CASSLEGGPTEAFF.